The 5 T cell receptor beta chains below come from one sample, sequenced in a study of a mutant IDH1 vaccine in newly diagnosed glioma. Sequenced by immunoSEQ multiplex PCR; TCRdb stores in-frame clones only, minus some. The repertoire holds around 50,000 clones, over 80% seen once, with about 4.2% in the top ten. Time point: week 5, during vaccination. Topical imiquimod accompanied each vaccine dose, which consisted of 300 ug of mutant IDH1 20-mer peptide. The antigens these receptors bind are not known. This specimen consisted of PBMCs, obtained from a glioma patient whose treatment included an IDH1 peptide vaccine. The receptors were gathered from a middle-aged woman with glioma.

This clone was seen only once. The J gene is TRBJ1-4, the V gene TRBV4-1; D is ambiguous. This CDR3 is 16 amino acids long. V lost 1 base to trimming and J lost 0 bases, with 9 bases between them. The V gene's germline CDR1 is MGHRA and CDR2 YSYEKL. The CDR3 spells CASSQGEGATNEKLFF. The CDR3 coding sequence is TGCGCCAGCAGCCAAGGAGAGGGTGCAACTAATGAAAAACTGTTTTTT.

In this sample, this clone turned up a few times. The J gene is TRBJ2-1, the V gene TRBV19, with D possibly being TRBD2 (5 bases). Per germline, CDR1 LNHDA and CDR2 SQIVND (reference sequence). This CDR3 has 14 amino acids. V lost 3 bases and J lost 7, with 13 bases in between. CDR3 sequence reads: CASSIGGRGNEQFF. The CDR3 DNA sequence: TGTGCCAGTAGTATTGGAGGCCGAGGGAATGAGCAGTTCTTC.

This sequence joins TRBV6-1 and TRBJ2-1; 8 bases are a match to TRBD1. The germline CDR1 and CDR2 sequences are MNHNS and SASEGT. Losses at the gene ends were 5 bases for V and 8 bases for J; bases not matched to a gene: 8. This CDR3 is built from 14 residues. The CDR3 DNA reads TGTGCCAGCAGTAGAACAGGGGGTCCCTATGAGCAGTTCTTC. Its translation: CASSRTGGPYEQFF.

The chain joins TRBV7-2 to TRBJ2-3; D gene uncertain. Germline lookup yields CDR1 SGHTA and CDR2 FQGNSA. The ends were cut back, 5 bases at V and 7 bases at J, with 10 bases in the middle. The CDR3 runs to 12 residues. The CDR3 spells CASSLGRNTQYF. In DNA, the CDR3 is TGTGCCAGCAGCCTCGGGCGTAATACGCAGTATTTT.

The chain links TRBV4-1 to TRBJ2-3; 7 positions agree with TRBD2. This CDR3 spans 14 amino acids. CDR1 MGHRA and CDR2 YSYEKL come from the germline V gene. Unmatched junction bases numbered 13, after V lost 10 bases and J lost 6 bases. The CDR3 sequence: CATGAGALGDTQYF. The CDR3 nucleotides read TGCGCCACTGGGGCGGGAGCCTTAGGGGATACGCAGTATTTT.